The rows below give T cell receptor beta chains drawn from one sample of a study of T cell responses to AZD1222 COVID-19 vaccine. Using immunoSEQ multiplex PCR, the repertoire was profiled, and TCRdb retains in-frame clones only, with some absent. The sample carries 140,000 or so clones, roughly nine tenths recorded once. The sequenced sample was peripheral blood, obtained 28 days after the second AZD1222 dose. The receptors come from an adult who received the AZD1222 COVID-19 vaccine. Each CDR3 is given with its conserved first and last residue. Each record gives: V gene, D gene, J gene, clone size, CDR3 DNA, CDR3 protein. The D gene is left open where the match is weak. For some rows the clone size is stated as once, few or many, or as a class when expanded; others skip it.

>TRBV6-5|.|TRBJ1-5|.
TGTGCCAGCAGATCGGGGCTTAATCAGCCCCAGCATTTT
CASRSGLNQPQHF
>TRBV7-8|.|TRBJ2-1|.
TGTGCCAGCAGCTTAGCCGCACAGGGCGTTGAGCAGTTCTTC
CASSLAAQGVEQFF
>TRBV5-1|.|TRBJ1-2|.
TGCGCCAGCAGCTTGACCAGTGGAAACTATGGCTACACCTTC
CASSLTSGNYGYTF
>TRBV6-5|.|TRBJ1-1|.
TGTGCCAGCAGTAAACGGGACACCGACACTGAAGCTTTCTTT
CASSKRDTDTEAFF
>TRBV4-2|TRBD2|TRBJ2-1|.
TGTGCCAGCAGCCAAGATCACGGGAGGCCTTCCAATGAGCAGTTCTTC
CASSQDHGRPSNEQFF
>TRBV4-1|TRBD2|TRBJ2-1|.
TGCGCCAGCAGCCAACGACTAGCGGGGGGTTACAATGAGCAGTTCTTC
CASSQRLAGGYNEQFF
>TRBV7-2|.|TRBJ2-7|.
TGTGCCAGCAGCTCGGGGTTGGGCCTATACGAGCAGTACTTC
CASSSGLGLYEQYF
>TRBV3-1/TRBV3-2|TRBD1|TRBJ1-2|.
TGTGCCAGCAGCCCGGGACAGATCTATGGCTACACCTTC
CASSPGQIYGYTF
>TRBV11-2|TRBD1|TRBJ2-3|few
TGTGCCAGCAGTTCCGGGACAGGCCACACAGATACGCAGTATTTT
CASSSGTGHTDTQYF
>TRBV5-6|.|TRBJ1-6|once
TGTGCCAGCAGCGCCTGGGGAAAGGAGCAGAATTCACCCCTCCACTTT
CASSAWGKEQNSPLHF
>TRBV19|.|TRBJ2-7|.
TGTGCCACCTCCACCGGGCTCGAGCAGTACTTC
CATSTGLEQYF
>TRBV11-2|TRBD2|TRBJ2-3|.
TGTGCCAGCAGCACCCGACTAGCGGGGGGGACAGATACGCAGTATTTT
CASSTRLAGGTDTQYF
>TRBV5-1|TRBD1|TRBJ1-6|.
TGCGCCAGCAGCACCGGACAGGGGGCGCATTCACCCCTCCACTTT
CASSTGQGAHSPLHF
>TRBV18|.|TRBJ1-2|.
TGTGCCAGCTCACCCCCCCGGCCAGGGTTGGAGGGCTACACCTTC
CASSPPRPGLEGYTF
>TRBV19|.|TRBJ1-5|once
TGTGCCACCGAGGGCAGGAGGCCCCAGCATTTT
CATEGRRPQHF
>TRBV7-2|.|TRBJ2-1|.
TGTGCCAGCAGCTTACTGACGGAACAGTTCTTC
CASSLLTEQFF
>TRBV6-2/TRBV6-3|TRBD1|TRBJ1-5|.
TGTGCCAGCAGTTACTTGGGCCAGGGGGCTCTTCAGCCCCAGCATTTT
CASSYLGQGALQPQHF
>TRBV9|.|TRBJ1-1|.
TGTGCCAGCAGCGCCGGAACCTGGGGGGGCACTGAAGCTTTCTTT
CASSAGTWGGTEAFF
>TRBV28|.|TRBJ1-1|.
TGTGCCAGCAGTCTACGCAGACATTCGGTTGAAGCTTTCTTT
CASSLRRHSVEAFF
>TRBV6-5|.|TRBJ1-2|.
TGTGCCAGCTCAGCCCCCCCACGGTCCCTCTCCTTC
CASSAPPRSLSF
>TRBV11-1|TRBD2|TRBJ2-5|.
TGTGCCAGCAGCTTAGGTCCGGGGGGAGAGACCCAGTACTTC
CASSLGPGGETQYF
>TRBV13|.|TRBJ2-1|.
TGTGCCAGCAGCTTATTCGGGGGGCCGGGTGTTGAGCAGTTCTTC
CASSLFGGPGVEQFF
>TRBV3-1/TRBV3-2|.|TRBJ2-1|.
TGTGCCAGCAGCCAAGGGCTCAGCCCCAATGAGCAGTTCTTC
CASSQGLSPNEQFF
>TRBV27|.|TRBJ2-1|.
TGTGCCAGCAGTCCCCATGGGACCCAGTCCTACAATGAGCAGTTCTTC
CASSPHGTQSYNEQFF
>TRBV7-9|TRBD1|TRBJ2-7|.
TGTGCCAGCAGCTTAAAGTCTACAGGGGTGGACGAGCAGTACTTC
CASSLKSTGVDEQYF
>TRBV5-1|.|TRBJ1-3|.
TGCGCCAGCAGCTTGACAGGGACCTCTGGAAACACCATATATTTT
CASSLTGTSGNTIYF
>TRBV24-1|.|TRBJ1-2|.
TGTGCCACAGAGTTAGGACGGCTCTATGGCTACACCTTC
CATELGRLYGYTF
>TRBV7-9|TRBD2|TRBJ2-1|.
TGTGCCAGCAGCTTCGGGGGTTTTAGCGGGAGAGTTGGTACTGAGCAGTTCTTC
CASSFGGFSGRVGTEQFF
>TRBV5-1|.|TRBJ1-4|once
TGCGCCAGCAGCTCGAAGGGGGGACTTGCAACTAATGAAAAACTGTTTTTT
CASSSKGGLATNEKLFF
>TRBV19|.|TRBJ2-3|.
TGTGCCAGTAGTAGGAGGCAGTGGGCAGATACGCAGTATTTT
CASSRRQWADTQYF
>TRBV18|.|TRBJ2-7|few
TGTGCCAGCTCACCACGGGAGACCTTCTCCTACGAGCAGTACTTC
CASSPRETFSYEQYF
>TRBV4-3|.|TRBJ1-2|once
TGCGCCAGCAGCCAAGGGCGGAACTCCTATGGCTACACCTTC
CASSQGRNSYGYTF
>TRBV20-1|.|TRBJ2-7|.
TGCAGTGTAGGAGGCTACGAGCAGTACTTC
CSVGGYEQYF
>TRBV6-2/TRBV6-3|.|TRBJ2-1|once
TGTGCCAGCAGCTCCACGGGCTACCTCCACAATGAGCAGTTCTTC
CASSSTGYLHNEQFF
>TRBV4-1|TRBD1|TRBJ1-2|.
TGCGCCAGCAGCCAAGTAGGGACAGGGATGTATGGCTACACCTTC
CASSQVGTGMYGYTF
>TRBV10-3|.|TRBJ1-5|.
TGTGCCATCAGTGAGTCCGGTTTGGATCAGCCCCAGCATTTT
CAISESGLDQPQHF
>TRBV2|.|TRBJ1-1|once
TGTGCCAGCAGCGGGACCCGAGGGACTGAAGCTTTCTTT
CASSGTRGTEAFF
>TRBV7-2|.|TRBJ2-7|.
TGTGCCAGCAGCGCACATAGCTCCTACGAGCAGTACTTC
CASSAHSSYEQYF
>TRBV4-2|.|TRBJ1-6|.
TGTGCCAGCAGCCAAGAGCCTAGGCAGGCAGGGGTGCGGTCACCCCTCCACTTT
CASSQEPRQAGVRSPLHF
>TRBV6-5|TRBD1|TRBJ2-7|.
TGTGCCATACGACAGGGGCCTACCTACGAGCAGTACTTC
CAIRQGPTYEQYF
>TRBV5-1|.|TRBJ1-3|.
TGCGCCAGCAGCTTGGCCTCGGGTGGAAACACCATATATTTT
CASSLASGGNTIYF
>TRBV14|TRBD1|TRBJ2-5|.
TGTGCCAGCAGCCGCGAAGGGACAGCGGCTAGCCAAGAGACCCAGTACTTC
CASSREGTAASQETQYF
>TRBV5-5|TRBD1|TRBJ1-2|.
TGTGCCAGCAGCTTGGGCCAGGGGGGCAACTATGGCTACACCTTC
CASSLGQGGNYGYTF
>TRBV18|TRBD1|TRBJ1-2|once
TGTGCCAGCTCACTCACAGGGGTCGACTATGGCTACACCTTC
CASSLTGVDYGYTF
>TRBV13|TRBD1|TRBJ1-6|.
TGTGCCAGCTCACGAGGGGGCGAGGGTTCACCCCTCCACTTT
CASSRGGEGSPLHF
>TRBV10-3|.|TRBJ1-1|.
TGTGCCATCAGGGATCTTAACACTGAAGCTTTCTTT
CAIRDLNTEAFF
>TRBV11-2|TRBD1|TRBJ2-7|.
TGTGCCAGCAGCTTAGAGAGACAGGGGGGGCCCTACGAGCAGTACTTC
CASSLERQGGPYEQYF
>TRBV7-2|.|TRBJ1-5|.
TGTGCCAGCAGCCCTCAGCCGGCCAGCAATCAGCCCCAGCATTTT
CASSPQPASNQPQHF
>TRBV11-2|.|TRBJ1-4|.
TGTGCCAGCAGCTTGACGGGACGGAATGAAAAACTGTTTTTT
CASSLTGRNEKLFF
>TRBV11-2|TRBD1|TRBJ1-1|.
TGTGCCAGCAGCCAAGACAGGGGCAGAGCTTTCTTT
CASSQDRGRAFF
>TRBV19|.|TRBJ1-2|once
TGTGCCAGTAGTATCCCGGGCGCTATAAGATATGGCTACACCTTC
CASSIPGAIRYGYTF
>TRBV7-2|.|TRBJ2-7|.
TGTGCCAGCAGCTATCCCGGGGGCCAGCAGTACTTC
CASSYPGGQQYF
>TRBV18|.|TRBJ1-1|.
TGTGCCAGCTCACCACCCGGGACCCTGGGTGAAGCTTTCTTT
CASSPPGTLGEAFF
>TRBV9|TRBD2|TRBJ2-5|few
TGTGCCAGCAGCGTTGGGAGGACTAGCGGGCTGCAAGAGACCCAGTACTTC
CASSVGRTSGLQETQYF
>TRBV10-3|.|TRBJ1-4|.
TGTGCCACCGGAAGTTTTGAAAAACTGTTTTTT
CATGSFEKLFF